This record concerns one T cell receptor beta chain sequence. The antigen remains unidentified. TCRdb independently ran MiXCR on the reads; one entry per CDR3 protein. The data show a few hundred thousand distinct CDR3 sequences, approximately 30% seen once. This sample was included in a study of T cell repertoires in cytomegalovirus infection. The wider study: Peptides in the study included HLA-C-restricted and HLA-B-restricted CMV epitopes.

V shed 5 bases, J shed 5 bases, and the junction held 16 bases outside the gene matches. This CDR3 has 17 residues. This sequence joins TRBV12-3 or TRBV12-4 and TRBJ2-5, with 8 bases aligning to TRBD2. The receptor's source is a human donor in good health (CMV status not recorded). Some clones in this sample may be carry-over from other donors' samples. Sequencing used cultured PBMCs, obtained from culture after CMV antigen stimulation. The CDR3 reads CASSLRGSGVGVETQYF. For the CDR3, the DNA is TGTGCCAGCAGTCTCCGGGGTAGCGGGGTGGGGGTGGAGACCCAGTACTTC.